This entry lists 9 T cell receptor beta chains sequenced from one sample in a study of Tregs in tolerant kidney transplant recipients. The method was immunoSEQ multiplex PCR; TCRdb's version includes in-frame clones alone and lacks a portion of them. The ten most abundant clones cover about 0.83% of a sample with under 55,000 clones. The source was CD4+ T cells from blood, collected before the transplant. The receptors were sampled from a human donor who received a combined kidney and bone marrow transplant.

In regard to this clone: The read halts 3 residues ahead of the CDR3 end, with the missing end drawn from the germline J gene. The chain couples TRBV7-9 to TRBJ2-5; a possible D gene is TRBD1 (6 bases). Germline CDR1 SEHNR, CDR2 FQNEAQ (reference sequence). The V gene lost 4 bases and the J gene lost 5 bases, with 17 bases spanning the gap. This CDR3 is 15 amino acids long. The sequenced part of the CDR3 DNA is TGTGCCAGCAGCTCACAACAGGGCCATAGGGAGACC. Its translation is CASSSQQGHRET. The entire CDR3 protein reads CASSSQQGHRETQYF.

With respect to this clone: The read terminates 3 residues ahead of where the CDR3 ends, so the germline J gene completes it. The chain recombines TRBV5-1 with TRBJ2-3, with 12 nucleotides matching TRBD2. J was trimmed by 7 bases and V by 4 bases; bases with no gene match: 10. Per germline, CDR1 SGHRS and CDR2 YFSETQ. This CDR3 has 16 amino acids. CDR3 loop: CASSLQTSGSVYTQYF. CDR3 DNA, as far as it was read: TGCGCCAGCAGCCTACAGACTAGCGGGAGCGTTTATACG.

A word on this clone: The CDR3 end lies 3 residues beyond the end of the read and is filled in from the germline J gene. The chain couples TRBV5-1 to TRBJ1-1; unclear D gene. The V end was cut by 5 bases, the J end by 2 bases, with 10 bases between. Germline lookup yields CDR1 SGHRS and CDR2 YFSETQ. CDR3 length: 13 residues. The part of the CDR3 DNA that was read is TGCGCCAGCAGGGACTCCGCCAACACTGAA. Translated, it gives CASRDSANTE. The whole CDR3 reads CASRDSANTEAFF.

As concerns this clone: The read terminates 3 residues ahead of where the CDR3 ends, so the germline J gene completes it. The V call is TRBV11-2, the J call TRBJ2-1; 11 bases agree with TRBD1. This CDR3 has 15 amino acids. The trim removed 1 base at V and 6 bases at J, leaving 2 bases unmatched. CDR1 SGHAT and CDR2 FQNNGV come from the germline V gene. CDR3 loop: CASSLGDRGVNEQFF. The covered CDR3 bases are TGTGCCAGCAGCTTAGGGGACAGGGGGGTCAATGAG.

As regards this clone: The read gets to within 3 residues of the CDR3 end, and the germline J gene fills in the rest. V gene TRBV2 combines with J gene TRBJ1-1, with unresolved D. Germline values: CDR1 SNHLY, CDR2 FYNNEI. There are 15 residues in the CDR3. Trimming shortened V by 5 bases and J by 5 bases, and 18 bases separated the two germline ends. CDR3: CASSKISGVGTEAFF. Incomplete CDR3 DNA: TGTGCCAGCAGTAAGATCTCCGGGGTGGGGACTGAA.

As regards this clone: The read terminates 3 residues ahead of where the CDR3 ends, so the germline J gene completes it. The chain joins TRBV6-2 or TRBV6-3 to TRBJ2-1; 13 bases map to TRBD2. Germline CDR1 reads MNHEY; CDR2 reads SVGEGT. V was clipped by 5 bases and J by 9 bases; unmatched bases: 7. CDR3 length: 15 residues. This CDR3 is CASSRTSGRRGEQFF. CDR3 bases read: TGTGCCAGCAGTCGGACTAGCGGGAGAAGGGGTGAG.

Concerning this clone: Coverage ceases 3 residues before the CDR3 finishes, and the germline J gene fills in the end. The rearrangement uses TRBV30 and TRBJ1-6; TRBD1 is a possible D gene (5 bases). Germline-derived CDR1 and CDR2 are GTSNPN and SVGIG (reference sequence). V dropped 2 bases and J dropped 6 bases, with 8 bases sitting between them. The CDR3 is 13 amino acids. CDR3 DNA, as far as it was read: TGTGCCTGGAGTTCCGGGGGTAATTCACCC. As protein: CAWSSGGNSP. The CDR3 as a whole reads CAWSSGGNSPLHF.

CDR3 protein: CASSSSLAGTDTQYF. The sequenced CDR3 bases are TGTGCCAGCAGCTCCTCACTAGCGGGCACAGATACG. The gene calls are TRBV7-2 and TRBJ2-3; 8 bases agree with TRBD2. Sequencing ends 3 residues short of the CDR3 end; the germline J gene provides the rest. CDR1 SGHTA and CDR2 FQGNSA come from the germline V gene. V was clipped by 4 bases and J by 1 base; unmatched bases: 4. CDR3 length equals 15 residues.

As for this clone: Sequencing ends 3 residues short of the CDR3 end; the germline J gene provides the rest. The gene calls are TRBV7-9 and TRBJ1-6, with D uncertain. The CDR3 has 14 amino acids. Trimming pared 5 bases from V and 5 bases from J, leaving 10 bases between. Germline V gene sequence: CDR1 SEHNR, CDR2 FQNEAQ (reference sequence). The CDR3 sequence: CASSRDTDNSPLHF. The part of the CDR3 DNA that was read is TGTGCCAGCAGCAGAGACACAGATAATTCACCC. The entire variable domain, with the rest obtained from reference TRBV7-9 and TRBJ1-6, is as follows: DTGVSQNPRHKITKRGQNVTFRCDPISEHNRLYWYRQTLGQGPEFLTYFQNEAQLEKSRLLSDRFSAERPKGSFSTLEIQRTEQGDSAMYLCASSRDTDNSPLHFGNGTRLTVT.